This T cell receptor beta chain was identified during a study of blood T cell repertoires in COVID-19. There are 15 residues in the CDR3. Per the germline V gene, CDR1 is PRHDT and CDR2 is FYEKMQ (reference sequence). V trimming: 6 bases; J trimming: 4 bases; junction bases outside the gene matches: 9. This clone has only one observation. In the source study's methods: Using reference gene primer amplification, nucleated cell counts were estimated. The assay was immunoSEQ multiplex PCR, and TCRdb's table has in-frame clones only and misses some. V, J and clone size were drawn from that table, and D and trimming were deduced from the DNA. The sample shows about 160,000 clones, about 80% of them seen only once.

This chain connects TRBV13 to TRBJ1-2; 9 bases are shared with TRBD1. This clonotype originated in a man aged 55 to 70 with acute or convalescent COVID-19. The sequencing sample was made of peripheral blood. CDR3 sequence (DNA): TGTGCCAGCAGGATACAGGGGGCCCCCCTCTATGGCTACACCTTC. Translation: CASRIQGAPLYGYTF.